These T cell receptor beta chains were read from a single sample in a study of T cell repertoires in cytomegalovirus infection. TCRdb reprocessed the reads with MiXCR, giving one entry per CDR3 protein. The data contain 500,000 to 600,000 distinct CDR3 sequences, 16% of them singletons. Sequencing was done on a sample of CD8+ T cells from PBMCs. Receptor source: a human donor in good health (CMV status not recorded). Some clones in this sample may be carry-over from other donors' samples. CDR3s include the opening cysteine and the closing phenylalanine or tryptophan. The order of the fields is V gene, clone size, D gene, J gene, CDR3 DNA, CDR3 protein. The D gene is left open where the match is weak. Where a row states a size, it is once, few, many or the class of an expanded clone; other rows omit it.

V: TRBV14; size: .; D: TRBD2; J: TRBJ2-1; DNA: TGTGCCAGCAGCCCCAATTTGGGGACCGGACTAGCGGGAAACAATGAGCAGTTCTTC; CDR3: CASSPNLGTGLAGNNEQFF
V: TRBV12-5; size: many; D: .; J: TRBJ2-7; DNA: TGTGCTAGTGGCGACCGGGACCGGTCCTACGAGCAGTACTTC; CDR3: CASGDRDRSYEQYF
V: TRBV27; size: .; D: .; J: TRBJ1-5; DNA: TGTGCCAGCAAGGAGGGGGTTAATAGCAATCAGCCCCAGCATTTT; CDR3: CASKEGVNSNQPQHF
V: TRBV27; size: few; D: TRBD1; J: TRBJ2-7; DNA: TGTGCCAGCACCTACTCCCGGGACAGTCTTAATTACGAGCAGTACTTC; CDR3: CASTYSRDSLNYEQYF
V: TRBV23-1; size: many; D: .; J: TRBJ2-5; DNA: TGCGCCAGCAGTCATTCGCTCCGGGCCGCGGGGGAGACCCAGTACTTC; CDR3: CASSHSLRAAGETQYF
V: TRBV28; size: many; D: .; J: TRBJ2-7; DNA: TGTGCCAGCAGTTTGTCCGGGGTCCCTTCCTACGAGCAGTACTTC; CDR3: CASSLSGVPSYEQYF
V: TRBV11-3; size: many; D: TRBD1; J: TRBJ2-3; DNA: TGTGCCAGCAGCTTAGGACGACAGGGGGCAAATACGCAGTATTTT; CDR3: CASSLGRQGANTQYF
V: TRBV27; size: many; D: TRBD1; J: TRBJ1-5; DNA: TGTGCCAGCAGCTTAGGGACAGGGGGAGGTCAGCCCCAGCATTTT; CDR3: CASSLGTGGGQPQHF
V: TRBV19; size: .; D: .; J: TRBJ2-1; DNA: TGTGCCAGTCCCCACTGGGGCTTC; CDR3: CASPHWGF
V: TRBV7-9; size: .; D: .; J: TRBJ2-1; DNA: TGTGCCAGCAGCTCCCAAAGTAGCGGATTAAACAATGAGCAGTTCTTC; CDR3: CASSSQSSGLNNEQFF
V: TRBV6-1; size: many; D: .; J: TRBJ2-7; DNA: TGTGCCAGCAGGGCTAGCGTAAGGGCCTACGAGCAGTACTTC; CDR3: CASRASVRAYEQYF
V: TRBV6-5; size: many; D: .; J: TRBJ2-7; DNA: TGTGCCAGCAGTTACGGTAGCGGTCGTGAGCAGTACTTC; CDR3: CASSYGSGREQYF
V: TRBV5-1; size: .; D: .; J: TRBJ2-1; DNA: TGCGCCAGCAGCTTTTGGGACCCTTACAATGAGCAGTTCTTC; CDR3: CASSFWDPYNEQFF
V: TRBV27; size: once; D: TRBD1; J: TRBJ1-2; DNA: TGTGCCAGCAGTTACGGGACAGGGGGTTTTGACGGCTACACCTTC; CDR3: CASSYGTGGFDGYTF